This TCR beta chain was captured by sequencing in a study of blood T cell repertoires in COVID-19. Turning to the study itself: Researchers got acute and convalescent COVID-19 samples from the United States, Italy and Spain. PBMCs, B-cell-depleted T cells, or T cells provided the cDNA or gDNA that made up the material.

This clone was detected only a few times. The CDR3 is 17 residues long. Trimming took 2 bases from V and 8 from J; bases not matched to a gene: 9. Germline V CDR1 and CDR2: SEHNR, FQNEAQ (reference sequence). Per the original methods: Amplification with reference gene primers provided the estimates of nucleated cell counts. Repertoires were generated with immunoSEQ multiplex PCR, while TCRdb's copy carries only in-frame clones and drops some. V and J calls and clone size are given by that table; D and trimming were obtained from the DNA. The sample has over 20,000 clones; about 89% are singletons. This chain joins TRBV7-9 and TRBJ2-4; 13 nucleotides match TRBD2. Sequenced: peripheral blood. The TCR comes from a man in his sixties or seventies with active COVID-19. In DNA, the CDR3 is TGTGCCAGCAGCTTACTTATACTAGCGGGAGGGCTGGACATTCAGTACTTC. Protein: CASSLLILAGGLDIQYF. Together with reference TRBV7-9 and TRBJ2-4, the CDR3 gives the full variable domain: DTGVSQNPRHKITKRGQNVTFRCDPISEHNRLYWYRQTLGQGPEFLTYFQNEAQLEKSRLLSDRFSAERPKGSFSTLEIQRTEQGDSAMYLCASSLLILAGGLDIQYFGAGTRLSVL.